Listed below are T cell receptor beta chains from one sample, sequenced in a study of blood T cells in healthy people across ages. One entry per CDR3 protein results from TCRdb running MiXCR on the 5' RACE reads. The sample shows hundreds of thousands of distinct CDR3 sequences, about 30% of them seen only once. Sequenced input: blood. The receptor source for this set is a woman older than 75 in good health. Each CDR3 is given with its conserved first and last residue. A D gene is named only where the DNA matches it firmly. Rows give clone size only sometimes, using once, few, many, or a class for an expanded clone.

NA	TRBV3-1	many	TRBJ2-5	CASSPWQGLETQYF	TGTGCCAGCAGCCCCTGGCAGGGGCTGGAGACCCAGTACTTC
TRBD2	TRBV29-1	NA	TRBJ2-3	CSVKSGVRTDTQYF	TGCAGCGTTAAGAGCGGGGTCCGCACAGATACGCAGTATTTT
TRBD1	TRBV29-1	NA	TRBJ2-3	CSVVQGQLSTDTQYF	TGCAGCGTGGTTCAGGGACAGTTGAGCACAGATACGCAGTATTTT
NA	TRBV3-1	many	TRBJ2-7	CASSQDNGEQYF	TGTGCCAGCAGCCAAGACAATGGCGAGCAGTACTTC
TRBD2	TRBV4-2	NA	TRBJ2-7	CASSVLSLSGGAHEQYF	TGTGCCAGCAGCGTTCTAAGTTTGAGCGGGGGGGCCCACGAGCAGTACTTC
NA	TRBV4-2	few	TRBJ1-2	CASSQDRPGHQINYGYTF	TGTGCCAGCAGCCAAGATCGTCCCGGGCATCAGATTAACTATGGCTACACCTTC
NA	TRBV4-1	many	TRBJ1-1	CASSQEARDTEAFF	TGCGCCAGCAGCCAAGAGGCCAGAGACACTGAAGCTTTCTTT
NA	TRBV7-9	many	TRBJ2-7	CASSFSAGLGRDEQYF	TGTGCCAGCAGCTTCTCAGCAGGGCTAGGTCGGGACGAGCAGTACTTC
TRBD2	TRBV20-1	many	TRBJ2-3	CSARPGGSFSTDTQYF	TGCAGTGCTAGACCCGGGGGGAGTTTTAGCACAGATACGCAGTATTTT
TRBD2	TRBV9	few	TRBJ2-2	CASSPSVLAGVNTGELFF	TGTGCCAGCAGCCCTAGCGTATTAGCGGGGGTTAACACCGGGGAGCTGTTTTTT
NA	TRBV7-2	NA	TRBJ1-1	CASSLVVGSTRRNTEAFF	TGTGCCAGCAGCTTGGTAGTTGGCAGTACCCGACGGAACACTGAAGCTTTCTTT
TRBD1	TRBV5-1	NA	TRBJ1-2	CASSSPDRGGYGYTF	TGCGCCAGCAGCTCACCCGACAGGGGTGGCTATGGCTACACCTTC
NA	TRBV5-1	many	TRBJ2-3	CASSITTGTDTQYF	TGCGCCAGCAGCATTACGACGGGCACAGATACGCAGTATTTT
NA	TRBV6-5	NA	TRBJ1-6	CASSPDRNSPLHF	TGTGCCAGCAGCCCCGACAGGAATTCACCCCTCCACTTT
TRBD1	TRBV20-1	many	TRBJ1-1	CSAPGQLNTEAFF	TGCAGTGCTCCGGGACAGTTGAACACTGAAGCTTTCTTT
NA	TRBV9	few	TRBJ1-6	CASSVGVLAGDSPLHF	TGTGCCAGCAGCGTAGGTGTACTAGCAGGGGATTCACCCCTCCACTTT
TRBD1	TRBV5-1	few	TRBJ2-1	CASSPDTGQGYYEQFF	TGCGCCAGCAGCCCAGATACGGGACAGGGGTACTATGAGCAGTTCTTC
NA	TRBV4-3	NA	TRBJ2-2	CASSQGDRRTGELFF	TGCGCCAGCAGCCAAGGCGACAGACGAACCGGGGAGCTGTTTTTT